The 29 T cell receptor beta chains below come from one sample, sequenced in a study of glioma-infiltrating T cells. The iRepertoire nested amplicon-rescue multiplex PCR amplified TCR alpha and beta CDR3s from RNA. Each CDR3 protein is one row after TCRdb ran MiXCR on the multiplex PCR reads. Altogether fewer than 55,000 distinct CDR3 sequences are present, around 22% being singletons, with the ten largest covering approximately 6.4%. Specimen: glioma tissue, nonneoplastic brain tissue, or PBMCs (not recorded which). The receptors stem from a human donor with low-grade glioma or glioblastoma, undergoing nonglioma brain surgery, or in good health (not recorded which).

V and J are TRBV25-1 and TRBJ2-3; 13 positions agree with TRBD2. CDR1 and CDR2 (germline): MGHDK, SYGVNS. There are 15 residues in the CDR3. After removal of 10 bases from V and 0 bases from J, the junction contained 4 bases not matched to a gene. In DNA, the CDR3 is TGTGCCACCCGACTAGCGGGGGGAAGCACAGATACGCAGTATTTT. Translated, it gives CATRLAGGSTDTQYF.

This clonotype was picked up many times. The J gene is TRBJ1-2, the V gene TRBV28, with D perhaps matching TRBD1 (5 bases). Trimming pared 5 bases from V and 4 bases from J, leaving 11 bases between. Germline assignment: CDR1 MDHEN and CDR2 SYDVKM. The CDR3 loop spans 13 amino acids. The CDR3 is CASSETVVYGYTF. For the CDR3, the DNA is TGTGCCAGCAGTGAGACAGTTGTCTATGGCTACACCTTC.

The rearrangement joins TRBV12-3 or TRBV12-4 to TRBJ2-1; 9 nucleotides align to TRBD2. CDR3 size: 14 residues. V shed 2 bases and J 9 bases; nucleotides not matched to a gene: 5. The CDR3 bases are TGTGCCAGCAGTTTACTAGCGGGGAAGGGTGAGCAGTTCTTC. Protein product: CASSLLAGKGEQFF.

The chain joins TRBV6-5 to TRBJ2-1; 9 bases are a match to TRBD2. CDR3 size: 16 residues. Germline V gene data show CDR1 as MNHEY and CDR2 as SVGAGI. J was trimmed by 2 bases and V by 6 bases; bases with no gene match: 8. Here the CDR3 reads CASRSPSGKTYNEQFF. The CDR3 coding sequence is TGTGCCAGCAGATCCCCTAGCGGGAAGACCTACAATGAGCAGTTCTTC.

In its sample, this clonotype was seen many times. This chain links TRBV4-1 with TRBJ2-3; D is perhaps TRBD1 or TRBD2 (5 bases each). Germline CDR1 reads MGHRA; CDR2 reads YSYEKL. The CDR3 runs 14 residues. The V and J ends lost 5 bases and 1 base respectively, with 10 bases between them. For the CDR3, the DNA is TGCGCCAGCAGCTCAGAGGGGCGCACAGATACGCAGTATTTT. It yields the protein CASSSEGRTDTQYF.

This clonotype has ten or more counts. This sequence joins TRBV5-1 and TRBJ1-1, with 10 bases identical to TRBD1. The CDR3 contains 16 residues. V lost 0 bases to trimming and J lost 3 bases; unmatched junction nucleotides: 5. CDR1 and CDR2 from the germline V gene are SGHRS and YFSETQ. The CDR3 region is CASSLGQGAQDTEAFF. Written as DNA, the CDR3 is TGCGCCAGCAGCTTGGGACAGGGGGCGCAGGACACTGAAGCTTTCTTT.

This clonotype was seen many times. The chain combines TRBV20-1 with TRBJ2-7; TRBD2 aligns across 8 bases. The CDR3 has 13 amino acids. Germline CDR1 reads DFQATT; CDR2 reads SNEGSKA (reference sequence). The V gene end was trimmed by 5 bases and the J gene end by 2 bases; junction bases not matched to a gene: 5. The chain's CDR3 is CSALPSGPYEQYF. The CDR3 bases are TGCAGTGCTCTACCTAGCGGGCCCTACGAGCAGTACTTC.

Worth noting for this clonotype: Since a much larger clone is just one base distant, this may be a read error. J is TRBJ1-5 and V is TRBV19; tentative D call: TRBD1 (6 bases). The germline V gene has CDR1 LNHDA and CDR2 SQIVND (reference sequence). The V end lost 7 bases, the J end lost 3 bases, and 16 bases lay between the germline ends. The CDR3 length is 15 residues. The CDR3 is CASTIGGYTNQPQHF. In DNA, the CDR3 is TGTGCCAGTACCATAGGGGGTTATACCAATCAGCCCCAGCATTTT.

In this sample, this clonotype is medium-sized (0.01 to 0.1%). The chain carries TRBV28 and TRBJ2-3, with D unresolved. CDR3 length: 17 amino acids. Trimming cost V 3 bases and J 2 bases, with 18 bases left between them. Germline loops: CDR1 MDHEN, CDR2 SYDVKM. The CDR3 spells CASSLSTLGTITDTQYF. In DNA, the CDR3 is TGTGCCAGCAGTTTGTCCACGTTGGGTACCATCACAGATACGCAGTATTTT.

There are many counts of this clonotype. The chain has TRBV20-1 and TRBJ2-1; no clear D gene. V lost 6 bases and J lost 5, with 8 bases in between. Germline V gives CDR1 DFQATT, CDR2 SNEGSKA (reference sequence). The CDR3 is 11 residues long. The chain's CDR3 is CSAPTHNEQFF. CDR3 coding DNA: TGCAGTGCGCCTACTCACAATGAGCAGTTCTTC.

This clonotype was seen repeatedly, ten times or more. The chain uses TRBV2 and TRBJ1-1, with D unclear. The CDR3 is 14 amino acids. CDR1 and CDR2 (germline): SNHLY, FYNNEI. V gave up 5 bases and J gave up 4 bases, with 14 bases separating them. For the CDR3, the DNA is TGTGCCAGCAGTCGGAGGGTGGACGGCACTGAAGCTTTCTTT. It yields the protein CASSRRVDGTEAFF.

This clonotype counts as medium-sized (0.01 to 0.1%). CDR3 residues: CASSPDLWNSPLHF. The CDR3 DNA sequence: TGTGCCAGCAGTCCGGACCTTTGGAATTCACCCCTCCACTTT. This chain links TRBV27 with TRBJ1-6; D is undetermined. Per the germline V gene, CDR1 is MNHEY and CDR2 is SMNVEV (reference sequence). The V gene lost 5 bases and the J gene lost 7 bases, with 12 bases spanning the gap. The CDR3 sequence is 14 residues long.

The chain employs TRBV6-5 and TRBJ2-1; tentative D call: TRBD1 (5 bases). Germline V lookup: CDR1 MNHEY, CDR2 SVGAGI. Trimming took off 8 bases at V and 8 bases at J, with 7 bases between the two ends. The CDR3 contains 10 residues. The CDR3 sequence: CASSGYEQFF. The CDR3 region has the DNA TGTGCCAGCTCAGGGTATGAGCAGTTCTTC.

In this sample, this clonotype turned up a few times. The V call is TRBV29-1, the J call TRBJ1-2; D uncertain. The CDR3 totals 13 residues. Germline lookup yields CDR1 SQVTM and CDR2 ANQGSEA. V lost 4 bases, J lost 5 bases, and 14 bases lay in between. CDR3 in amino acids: CSVVSGDLYGYTF. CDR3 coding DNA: TGCAGCGTTGTTTCCGGAGACCTGTATGGCTACACCTTC.

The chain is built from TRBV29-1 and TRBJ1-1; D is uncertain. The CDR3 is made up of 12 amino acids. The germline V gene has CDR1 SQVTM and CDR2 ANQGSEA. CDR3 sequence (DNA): TGCAGTGCCGGGAACAGGAACACTGAAGCTTTCTTT. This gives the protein CSAGNRNTEAFF.

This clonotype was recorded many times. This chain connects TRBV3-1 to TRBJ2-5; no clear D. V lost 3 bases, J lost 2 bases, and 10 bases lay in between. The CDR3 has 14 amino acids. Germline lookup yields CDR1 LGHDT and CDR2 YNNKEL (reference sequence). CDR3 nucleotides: TGTGCCAGCAGCCACCTGGACCGACAAGAGACCCAGTACTTC. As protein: CASSHLDRQETQYF.

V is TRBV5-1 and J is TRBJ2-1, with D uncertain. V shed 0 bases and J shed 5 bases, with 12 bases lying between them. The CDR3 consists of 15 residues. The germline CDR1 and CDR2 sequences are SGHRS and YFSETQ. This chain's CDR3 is CASSLAADLDNEQFF. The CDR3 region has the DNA TGCGCCAGCAGCTTGGCGGCGGATTTGGACAATGAGCAGTTCTTC.

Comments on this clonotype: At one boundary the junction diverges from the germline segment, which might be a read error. The CDR3 DNA follows: TGTGCCAGCAGTGGATTAGGTCTAGAGGGCTACAGTGAGCAGTTCTTC. Translated: CASSGLGLEGYSEQFF. V gene TRBV25-1 combines with J gene TRBJ2-1, with D possibly TRBD2 on 5 matching bases. Germline CDR1 MGHDK, CDR2 SYGVNS. The CDR3 is 16 amino acids.

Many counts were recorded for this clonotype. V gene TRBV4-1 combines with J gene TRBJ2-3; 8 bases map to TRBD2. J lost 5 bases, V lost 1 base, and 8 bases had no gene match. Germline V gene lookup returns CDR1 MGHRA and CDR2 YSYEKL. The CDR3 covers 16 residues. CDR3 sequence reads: CASSQAVGGARDTQYF. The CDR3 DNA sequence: TGCGCCAGCAGCCAAGCGGTCGGGGGGGCCAGAGATACGCAGTATTTT.

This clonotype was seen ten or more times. The CDR3 is CASSRRGSYNEQFF. CDR3 coding DNA: TGTGCCAGCAGTCGGAGGGGCTCCTACAATGAGCAGTTCTTC. V is TRBV27 and J is TRBJ2-1; D may be TRBD2 (6 bases). The germline V gene has CDR1 MNHEY and CDR2 SMNVEV (reference sequence). The CDR3 is 14 amino acids. Trimming took off 5 bases at V and 0 bases at J, with 8 bases between the two ends.

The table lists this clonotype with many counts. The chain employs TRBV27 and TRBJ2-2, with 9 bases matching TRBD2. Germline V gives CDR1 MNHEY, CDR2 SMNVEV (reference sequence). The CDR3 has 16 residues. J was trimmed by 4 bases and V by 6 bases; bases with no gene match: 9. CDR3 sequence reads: CASRDPGLAGTGELFF. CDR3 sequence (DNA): TGTGCCAGCAGAGACCCGGGACTAGCTGGCACCGGGGAGCTGTTTTTT.

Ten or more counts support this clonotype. In DNA, the CDR3 is TGTGCCAGCAGTCGGGACAGGGGGGGCTATGGCTACACCTTC. It translates to CASSRDRGGYGYTF. This chain joins TRBV28 and TRBJ1-2, with TRBD1 matching over 11 bases. Trimming took 5 bases from V and 4 from J; bases not matched to a gene: 3. The CDR3 contains 14 residues. CDR1 MDHEN and CDR2 SYDVKM come from the germline V gene.

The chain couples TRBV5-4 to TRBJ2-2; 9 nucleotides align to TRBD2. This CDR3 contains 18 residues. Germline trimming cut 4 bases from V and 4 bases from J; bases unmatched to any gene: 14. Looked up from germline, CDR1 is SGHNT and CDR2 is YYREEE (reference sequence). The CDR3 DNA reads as TGTGCCAGCAGCCCTTCTCCGGGACTAGCTGTTAGCACCGGGGAGCTGTTTTTT. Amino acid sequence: CASSPSPGLAVSTGELFF.

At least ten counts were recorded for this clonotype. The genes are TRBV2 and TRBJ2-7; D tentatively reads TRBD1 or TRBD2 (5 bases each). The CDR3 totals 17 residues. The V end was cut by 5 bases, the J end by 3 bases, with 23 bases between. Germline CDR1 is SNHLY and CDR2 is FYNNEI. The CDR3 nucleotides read TGTGCCAGCAGTCTCTCCGAGGGGCTAGCAGGTCACTACGAGCAGTACTTC. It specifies CASSLSEGLAGHYEQYF. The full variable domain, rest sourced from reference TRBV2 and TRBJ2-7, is EPEVTQTPSHQVTQMGQEVILRCVPISNHLYFYWYRQILGQKVEFLVSFYNNEISEKSEIFDDQFSVERPDGSNFTLKIRSTKLEDSAMYFCASSLSEGLAGHYEQYFGPGTRLTVT.

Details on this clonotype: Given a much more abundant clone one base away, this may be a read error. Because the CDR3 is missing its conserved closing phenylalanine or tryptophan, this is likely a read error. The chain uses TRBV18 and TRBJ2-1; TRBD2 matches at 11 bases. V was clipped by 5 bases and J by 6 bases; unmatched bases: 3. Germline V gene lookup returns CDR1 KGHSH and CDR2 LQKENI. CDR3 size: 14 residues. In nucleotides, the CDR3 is TGTGCCAGCTCAGAGACTAGCGGGATCAATGAGCAGTTCCTC. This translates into CASSETSGINEQFL.

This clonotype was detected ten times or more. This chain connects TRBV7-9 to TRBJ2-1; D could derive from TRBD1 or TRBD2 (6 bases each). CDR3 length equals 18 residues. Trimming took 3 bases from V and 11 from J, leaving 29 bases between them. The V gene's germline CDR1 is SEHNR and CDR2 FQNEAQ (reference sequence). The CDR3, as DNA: TGTGCCAGCAGCTTCAAGGGGGGTGAAGGGCCTGAGAGAAATAAGCAGTTCTTC. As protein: CASSFKGGEGPERNKQFF.

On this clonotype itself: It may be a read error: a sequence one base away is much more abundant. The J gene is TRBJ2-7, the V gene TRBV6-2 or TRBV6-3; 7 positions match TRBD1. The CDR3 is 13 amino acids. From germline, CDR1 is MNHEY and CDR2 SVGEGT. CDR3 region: CASSRLGGCEQYF. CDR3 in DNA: TGCGCCAGCAGCCGATTAGGGGGCTGCGAGCAGTACTTC.

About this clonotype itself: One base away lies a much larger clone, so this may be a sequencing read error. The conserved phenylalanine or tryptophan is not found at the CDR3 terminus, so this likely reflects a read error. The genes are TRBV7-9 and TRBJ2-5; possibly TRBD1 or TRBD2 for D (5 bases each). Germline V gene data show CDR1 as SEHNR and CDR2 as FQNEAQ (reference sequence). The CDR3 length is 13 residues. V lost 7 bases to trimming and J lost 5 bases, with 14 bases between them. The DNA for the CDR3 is TGTGCCAGCACCACCGGGACCTCGGAGACCCAGTACTCC. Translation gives CASTTGTSETQYS.

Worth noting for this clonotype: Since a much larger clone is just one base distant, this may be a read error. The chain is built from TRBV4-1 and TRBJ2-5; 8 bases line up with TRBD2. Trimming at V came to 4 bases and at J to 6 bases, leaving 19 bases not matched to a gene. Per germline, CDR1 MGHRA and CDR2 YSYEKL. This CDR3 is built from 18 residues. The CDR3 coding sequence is TGCGCCAGCAGCCCCATGTTTCAGGGTAGCGGGGTTCTACAGACCCAGTACTTC. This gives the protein CASSPMFQGSGVLQTQYF.